These 9 T cell receptor beta chains share one sample of origin, sequenced in a study of cytomegalovirus exposure and HLA in healthy donors. Vbeta (60) and Jbeta (13) primers were used in the PCR. Sequenced by immunoSEQ multiplex PCR; TCRdb stores in-frame clones only, minus some. The table lists 150,000 to 200,000 clones, about four fifths of them singletons, with approximately 0.51% in the top ten. Sequencing was performed on PBMCs. Source of these receptors: a woman aged 50 to 65 in good health and CMV-seronegative.

This clone has more than one count but fewer than ten. The chain couples TRBV2 to TRBJ2-2; D gene ambiguous. CDR1 and CDR2 (germline): SNHLY, FYNNEI. The CDR3 is 14 amino acids. V gave up 3 bases and J gave up 7 bases, with 12 bases separating them. CDR3 nucleotides: TGTGCCAGCAGTGAGGCCGAAATAAACGGGGAGCTGTTTTTT. This translates into CASSEAEINGELFF.

This clone has just a few counts. This chain uses TRBV4-3 with TRBJ1-5; D is perhaps TRBD1 (6 bases). The CDR3 is 15 residues long. The germline V and J ends were trimmed by 0 bases and 5 bases, with 11 bases remaining between them. CDR1 LGHNA and CDR2 YSLEER come from the germline V gene. The CDR3 region is CASSQEGQGHQPQHF. CDR3 DNA sequence: TGCGCCAGCAGCCAAGAGGGCCAGGGGCATCAGCCCCAGCATTTT.

The chain carries TRBV21-1 and TRBJ2-7; TRBD1, the table's D call, lacks a check against the DNA. TRBV21-1 is shown as a pseudogene. CDR3 size: 15 residues. CDR3 residues: CASSKEDSDAYEQYF. CDR3 nucleotides: TGTGCCAGCAGCAAGGAGGACAGTGACGCCTACGAGCAGTACTTC.

The genes are TRBV19 and TRBJ2-7, with a tentative D call TRBD2 (5 bases). This CDR3 contains 14 residues. Germline lookup yields CDR1 LNHDA and CDR2 SQIVND (reference sequence). Trimming left V 7 bases short and J 7 bases short, with 20 bases between. The CDR3 here is CASKPSVTRTEQYF. Here the CDR3 DNA reads TGTGCCAGTAAACCCAGTGTGACACGGACTGAGCAGTACTTC.

The chain couples TRBV5-6 to TRBJ1-5; no firm D call. This CDR3 contains 12 residues. Germline V gives CDR1 SGHDT, CDR2 YYEEEE. V was cut by 7 bases and J by 4 bases, with 9 bases left in between. The CDR3 loop reads CASQAGNQPQHF. The DNA for the CDR3 is TGTGCCAGCCAGGCTGGGAATCAGCCCCAGCATTTT.

This clone was counted a few times. This sequence joins TRBV4-1 and TRBJ2-1, with TRBD2 matching over 11 bases. Germline-derived CDR1 and CDR2 are MGHRA and YSYEKL. The V and J ends lost 4 bases and 10 bases, in that order; junction bases with no gene match: 6. The CDR3 length is 14 residues. This chain's CDR3 is CASSPLAGVTEQFF. The CDR3 region has the DNA TGCGCCAGCAGCCCACTAGCGGGAGTGACGGAGCAGTTCTTC.

The J gene is TRBJ1-2, the V gene TRBV29-1, with TRBD1 matching 7 bases. Germline CDR1 is SQVTM and CDR2 is ANQGSEA. This CDR3 contains 13 residues. Trimming took 2 bases from V and 5 from J; bases not matched to a gene: 5. CDR3 nucleotides: TGCAGCGTTGAATGGCAGGGGGTTTATGGCTACACCTTC. It yields the protein CSVEWQGVYGYTF.

This chain joins TRBV28 and TRBJ2-3; a weak D match, TRBD1 (5 bases). This CDR3 comprises 15 residues. With 6 bases removed from V and 5 bases from J, the gap between germline ends came to 18 bases. Germline V gene lookup returns CDR1 MDHEN and CDR2 SYDVKM. The CDR3 nucleotides read TGTGCCAGCAGCGATTCTCGACTTAGGGGAGATACGCAGTATTTT. Amino acid sequence: CASSDSRLRGDTQYF.

V usage is TRBV11-1 and J usage is TRBJ2-7, with D perhaps TRBD2 (6 bases). The germline gives CDR1 SGHAT, CDR2 FQDESV (reference sequence). The CDR3 totals 16 residues. Trimming shortened V by 5 bases and J by 0 bases, and 17 bases separated the two germline ends. The CDR3 nucleotides read TGTGCCAGCAGCGGTCGGGACTTTACCAGCTCCTACGAGCAGTACTTC. Its translation: CASSGRDFTSSYEQYF.